These 28 T cell receptor beta chains originate from one sample sequenced in a study of blood T cell repertoires in COVID-19. Data came from immunoSEQ multiplex PCR; TCRdb stores just in-frame clones and leaves some out. This table has about 240,000 clones, 85% to 90% appearing once. Material: peripheral blood. The receptors were gathered from a man aged 60 to 75 with acute or convalescent COVID-19.

The rearrangement links TRBV4-3 to TRBJ2-3; TRBD2 agrees at 10 bases. From germline, CDR1 is LGHNA and CDR2 YSLEER. The CDR3 totals 17 residues. V dropped 0 bases and J dropped 1; count of bases not matched to a gene: 4. CDR3 sequence: CASSQDRAGGGTDTQYF. The CDR3, as DNA: TGCGCCAGCAGCCAAGATAGAGCGGGGGGGGGCACAGATACGCAGTATTTT.

This clone occurred once. This rearrangement joins TRBV18 to TRBJ1-2, with a tentative D call TRBD1 (5 bases). The germline gives CDR1 KGHSH, CDR2 LQKENI. This CDR3 has 16 residues. V was pared by 1 base and J by 1 base, with 13 bases between. The DNA of the CDR3 is TGTGCCAGCTCACCACTGGGTTCAGGGAATAACTATGGCTACACCTTC. Translation: CASSPLGSGNNYGYTF.

The chain joins TRBV4-3 to TRBJ2-7, with D perhaps matching TRBD1 (5 bases). The CDR3 loop spans 13 amino acids. V dropped 8 bases and J dropped 3 bases, with 14 bases sitting between them. Germline V CDR1 and CDR2: LGHNA, YSLEER. CDR3 sequence (DNA): TGCGCCAGCGGGCCAGGGAACGGCTACGAGCAGTACTTC. Translating gives CASGPGNGYEQYF.

The chain uses TRBV10-3 and TRBJ2-2; 12 bases map to TRBD2. The CDR3 has 17 amino acids. CDR1 and CDR2 from the germline V gene are ENHRY and SYGVKD. Unmatched junction bases numbered 8, after V lost 6 bases and J lost 3 bases. In DNA form, the CDR3 reads TGTGCCATCAGAGGGCTAGCGGGAGGGCCCGACACCGGGGAGCTGTTTTTT. Encoded protein: CAIRGLAGGPDTGELFF.

This clone was detected only once. The gene calls are TRBV19 and TRBJ2-1; weak D call: TRBD2 (6 bases). V lost 3 bases to trimming and J lost 1 base, with 10 bases between them. Germline lookup yields CDR1 LNHDA and CDR2 SQIVND (reference sequence). This CDR3 has 15 residues. The CDR3 here is CASSIRENSYNEQFF. CDR3 nucleotide sequence: TGTGCCAGTAGTATTCGGGAGAATTCCTACAATGAGCAGTTCTTC.

Here the CDR3 reads CASSPSGSSTDTQYF. The CDR3 nucleotides read TGTGCCAGCAGTCCGAGCGGATCTAGCACAGATACGCAGTATTTT. This sequence joins TRBV28 and TRBJ2-3, with D possibly being TRBD2 (5 bases). CDR1 MDHEN and CDR2 SYDVKM come from the germline V gene. The CDR3 is 15 amino acids. Between the trimmed V and J ends, which lost 5 bases and 0 bases, there was a span of 12 bases.

The chain uses TRBV19 and TRBJ2-5; D might be TRBD2 (5 bases). V was pared by 1 base and J by 0 bases, with 9 bases between. There are 15 residues in the CDR3. Per the germline V gene, CDR1 is LNHDA and CDR2 is SQIVND (reference sequence). The CDR3: CASSIARADQETQYF. For the CDR3, the DNA is TGTGCCAGTAGTATAGCGCGGGCGGACCAAGAGACCCAGTACTTC.

The chain carries TRBV7-6 and TRBJ2-1, with D perhaps matching TRBD2 (5 bases). Trimming removed 0 bases at V and 5 bases at J, with 14 bases between. The CDR3 runs 16 residues. Germline V gives CDR1 SGHVS, CDR2 FNYEAQ. As DNA, the CDR3 is TGTGCCAGCAGCTTAGCGCCGACTACCGGGAACAATGAGCAGTTCTTC. Protein product: CASSLAPTTGNNEQFF.

This clone showed up just a few times. The chain couples TRBV28 to TRBJ1-1, with 9 nucleotides matching TRBD1. V was clipped by 8 bases and J by 0 bases; unmatched bases: 13. Germline-derived CDR1 and CDR2 are MDHEN and SYDVKM. This CDR3 has 17 residues. The CDR3 loop reads CASRNRGPPTMNTEAFF. In DNA form, the CDR3 reads TGTGCCAGCCGAAACAGGGGGCCTCCGACCATGAACACTGAAGCTTTCTTT.

This clone was counted ten times or more. V usage is TRBV7-3 and J usage is TRBJ2-7, with D possibly TRBD2 on 6 matching bases. CDR3 length: 16 amino acids. Per the germline V gene, CDR1 is SGHTA and CDR2 is FQGTGA. V lost 1 base and J lost 0, with 13 bases in between. In DNA form, the CDR3 reads TGTGCCAGCAGCTTAAGGGGCGGGGACCTCTCCTACGAGCAGTACTTC. This translates into CASSLRGGDLSYEQYF.

The rearrangement links TRBV28 to TRBJ1-2, with 8 bases aligning to TRBD1. Losses at the gene ends were 2 bases for V and 5 bases for J; bases not matched to a gene: 13. The CDR3 is 17 residues long. CDR1 and CDR2 from the germline V gene are MDHEN and SYDVKM. In DNA form, the CDR3 reads TGTGCCAGCAGTTTAGAGGTCAGGGGGCCAGGTGGTTATGGCTACACCTTC. Its protein is CASSLEVRGPGGYGYTF.

As for this clone: This sample includes further DNA sequences coding for the same CDR3. V usage is TRBV7-3 and J usage is TRBJ1-2; D possibly corresponds to TRBD1 (6 bases). This CDR3 contains 13 residues. V shed 5 bases and J shed 2 bases, with 9 bases lying between them. From germline, CDR1 is SGHTA and CDR2 FQGTGA. CDR3 sequence (DNA): TGTGCCAGCAGCCCGGACAGAAACTATGGCTACACCTTC. Its translation: CASSPDRNYGYTF.

CDR3 in amino acids: CASSPGTGDQPQHF. CDR3 coding DNA: TGCGCCAGCAGCCCCGGGACAGGGGATCAGCCCCAGCATTTT. The gene calls are TRBV5-1 and TRBJ1-5; 10 positions match TRBD1. The CDR3 length is 14 residues. The V segment lost 4 bases and the J segment 5 bases; nucleotides outside the gene matches: 3. The germline V gene encodes CDR1 SGHRS and CDR2 YFSETQ.

This clone has only one observation. The rearrangement links TRBV11-2 to TRBJ2-1; no clear D. Trimming cost V 7 bases and J 6 bases, with 19 bases left between them. The CDR3 covers 15 residues. Germline lookup yields CDR1 SGHAT and CDR2 FQNNGV. CDR3 DNA sequence: TGTGCCAGCACCCCCGTCCGCTCTACCGCCAATGAGCAGTTCTTC. Translated: CASTPVRSTANEQFF.

This chain connects TRBV6-5 to TRBJ2-3, with D tentatively TRBD1 (5 bases). The CDR3 contains 14 residues. The V end lost 3 bases, the J end lost 6 bases, and 13 bases lay between the germline ends. Germline V gene sequence: CDR1 MNHEY, CDR2 SVGAGI. The CDR3 loop is CASSYSLTGDTQYF. The CDR3 nucleotides read TGTGCCAGCAGTTATTCATTAACAGGCGATACGCAGTATTTT.

The chain has TRBV28 and TRBJ1-5, with D possibly being TRBD1 (6 bases). The germline V gene has CDR1 MDHEN and CDR2 SYDVKM. The CDR3 loop spans 13 amino acids. V was shortened by 5 bases and J by 5 bases, with 10 bases between the two germline ends. The CDR3 loop is CASSRQGHQPQHF. DNA of the CDR3: TGTGCCAGCAGTCGTCAGGGGCATCAGCCCCAGCATTTT.

The genes are TRBV7-8 and TRBJ1-5; 7 nucleotides agree with TRBD1. CDR3 length: 18 residues. Germline CDR1 reads SGHVS; CDR2 reads FQNEAQ. The V and J ends lost 5 bases and 0 bases, in that order; junction bases with no gene match: 13. The CDR3 loop is CASSNGDRFYYSNQPQHF. The CDR3 bases are TGTGCCAGCAGCAATGGGGACAGATTCTATTATAGCAATCAGCCCCAGCATTTT. The variable domain in full, with the rest retrieved from reference TRBV7-8 and TRBJ1-5, is GAGVSQSPRYKVAKRGQDVALRCDPISGHVSLFWYQQALGQGPEFLTYFQNEAQLDKSGLPSDRFFAERPEGSVSTLKIQRTQQEDSAVYLCASSNGDRFYYSNQPQHFGDGTRLSIL.

The V gene is TRBV14, the J gene TRBJ1-2; no reliable D call. Germline lookup yields CDR1 SGHDN and CDR2 FVKESK. The CDR3 extends over 13 amino acids. Deletions cut 0 bases from V and 7 bases from J, with 9 bases between. CDR3 loop: CASSQDQVGGYTF. The CDR3, as DNA: TGTGCCAGCAGCCAAGATCAGGTCGGTGGCTACACCTTC.

The rearrangement joins TRBV29-1 to TRBJ1-1; D not certain. Per the germline V gene, CDR1 is SQVTM and CDR2 is ANQGSEA. The CDR3 sequence is 14 residues long. Trimming left V 1 base short and J 1 base short, with 10 bases between. DNA for the CDR3: TGCAGCGTTGAAGCGGTGGAGAGGAACACTGAAGCTTTCTTT. Translated: CSVEAVERNTEAFF. The full variable domain, in which reference TRBV29-1 and TRBJ1-1 provide the parts outside the CDR3, is SAVISQKPSRDICQRGTSLTIQCQVDSQVTMMFWYRQQPGQSLTLIATANQGSEATYESGFVIDKFPISRPNLTFSTLTVSNMSPEDSSIYLCSVEAVERNTEAFFGQGTRLTVV.

This clone came up many times. The chain combines TRBV29-1 with TRBJ2-7; 9 bases align to TRBD2. CDR1 is SQVTM and CDR2 is ANQGSEA in the germline V gene. The junction had 12 bases not matched to a gene; V was cut back by 8 bases and J by 4 bases. This CDR3 is 14 amino acids long. DNA for the CDR3: TGCAGCATCCGTCAGCGGGAGGATTCTTACGAGCAGTACTTC. Amino acid sequence: CSIRQREDSYEQYF.

The CDR3 region is CASSLGLAGDNNEQFF. CDR3 DNA sequence: TGTGCCAGCTCACTTGGACTAGCGGGAGATAACAATGAGCAGTTCTTC. The J gene is TRBJ2-1, the V gene TRBV18; TRBD2 matches 13 bases. The V and J ends lost 4 bases and 5 bases, in that order; junction bases with no gene match: 5. Germline V lookup: CDR1 KGHSH, CDR2 LQKENI. CDR3 length: 16 residues.

The chain employs TRBV6-2 or TRBV6-3 and TRBJ2-7, with D perhaps matching TRBD2 (5 bases). The germline V gene has CDR1 MNHEY and CDR2 SVGEGT. The V and J ends lost 6 bases and 2 bases respectively, with 14 bases between them. The CDR3 has 14 amino acids. The CDR3 here is CASSWVLTTYEQYF. In nucleotides, the CDR3 is TGTGCCAGCAGCTGGGTTCTGACTACCTACGAGCAGTACTTC.

CDR3 DNA: TGTGCCAGCAGCGTAGATTCAGGACATAGGTATGAAAAACTGTTTTTT. The encoded protein is CASSVDSGHRYEKLFF. This chain uses TRBV9 with TRBJ1-4, with D possibly matching TRBD1 (5 bases). The V end lost 0 bases, the J end lost 6 bases, and 15 bases lay between the germline ends. The CDR3 sequence is 16 residues long. Germline CDR1 SGDLS, CDR2 YYNGEE.

The chain has TRBV9 and TRBJ1-1; a weak D match, TRBD1 (5 bases). V gave up 3 bases and J gave up 2 bases, with 8 bases separating them. Germline V lookup: CDR1 SGDLS, CDR2 YYNGEE. The CDR3 has 13 amino acids. The CDR3 nucleotides are TGTGCCAGCAGCGAGGGGATCAACACTGAAGCTTTCTTT. This codes for CASSEGINTEAFF.

CDR3 amino acids: CASRGLADWDEQFF. CDR3 DNA: TGTGCCAGCAGAGGACTAGCGGACTGGGATGAGCAGTTCTTC. The chain links TRBV27 to TRBJ2-1; 10 positions match TRBD2. This CDR3 has 14 residues. The J segment lost 8 bases and the V segment lost 6 bases, leaving 7 bases of the junction unmatched. Germline loops: CDR1 MNHEY, CDR2 SMNVEV (reference sequence).

This clone appeared a few times. This chain joins TRBV18 and TRBJ1-2; weak D call: TRBD1 (6 bases). This CDR3 is 15 amino acids long. The V end was cut by 3 bases, the J end by 2 bases, with 13 bases between. Germline V lookup: CDR1 KGHSH, CDR2 LQKENI. CDR3 sequence (DNA): TGTGCCAGCTCACCGGAGGGGGGGCTCAACTATGGCTACACCTTC. Residues: CASSPEGGLNYGYTF.

The chain couples TRBV14 to TRBJ2-4, with TRBD2 identical over 11 bases. This CDR3 is 15 amino acids long. With V trimmed by 4 bases and J by 13 bases, 12 bases remained unmatched. From germline, CDR1 is SGHDN and CDR2 FVKESK. CDR3 amino acids: CASSPSGLAGTLQYF. CDR3 DNA: TGTGCCAGCAGCCCAAGCGGACTAGCGGGCACCCTACAGTACTTC.

This clone has a single count. V and J are TRBV4-3 and TRBJ1-1; no definite D call. Trimming removed 0 bases at V and 5 bases at J, with 10 bases between. This CDR3 has 14 amino acids. From germline, CDR1 is LGHNA and CDR2 YSLEER. The CDR3 coding sequence is TGCGCCAGCAGCCAAGATAGCGTGCGGACTGAAGCTTTCTTT. Translated: CASSQDSVRTEAFF.